The 11 T cell receptor beta chains presented below share a single source sample, sequenced in a study of control samples from healthy donors and cancer patients. TCRdb's table, derived via immunoSEQ multiplex PCR, lists solely in-frame clones and lacks some. The sample consists of 57,000 or so clones, 90% to 95% of them appearing once. Sequencing was done on a sample of blood. Receptor source: a man aged 25-45 years in good health.

The genes are TRBV10-1 and TRBJ1-2, with D maybe TRBD1 (6 bases). V was clipped by 4 bases and J by 5 bases, with 8 bases between them. CDR1 and CDR2 from the germline V gene are WNHNN and SYGVQD (reference sequence). This CDR3 contains 12 residues. CDR3 region: CASSGDKYGYTF. The CDR3 DNA is TGCGCCAGCAGTGGGGACAAGTATGGCTACACCTTC.

As DNA, the CDR3 is TGCGCCAGCAGCCAAGAGTCTACCGTCCTTAATGAAAAACTGTTTTTT. Protein product: CASSQESTVLNEKLFF. J is TRBJ1-4 and V is TRBV4-1; the D is unclear. This CDR3 spans 16 amino acids. Germline V CDR1 and CDR2: MGHRA, YSYEKL. The ends were cut back, 0 bases at V and 4 bases at J, with 12 bases in the middle.

The rearrangement joins TRBV6-2 or TRBV6-3 to TRBJ1-1; 9 nucleotides match TRBD1. Germline assignment: CDR1 MNHEY and CDR2 SVGEGT. Unmatched junction bases numbered 2, after V lost 2 bases and J lost 10 bases. CDR3 length equals 12 residues. CDR3 sequence: CASSYRGQGAFF. CDR3 nucleotides: TGTGCCAGCAGTTACCGGGGACAGGGAGCTTTCTTT.

The genes are TRBV9 and TRBJ2-3; D may be TRBD1 or TRBD2 (5 bases each). Deletions cut 4 bases from V and 0 bases from J, with 12 bases between. CDR1 and CDR2 (germline): SGDLS, YYNGEE. The CDR3 is made up of 15 amino acids. Written as DNA, the CDR3 is TGTGCCAGCAGCTCCCGGGACGGAAGCACAGATACGCAGTATTTT. This encodes CASSSRDGSTDTQYF.

The rearrangement links TRBV6-1 to TRBJ1-5; D is undetermined. Trimming took off 3 bases at V and 4 bases at J, with 7 bases between the two ends. Germline CDR1 and CDR2: MNHNS and SASEGT. This CDR3 is built from 13 residues. Written as DNA, the CDR3 is TGTGCCAGCAGTGATGGGCGTAATCAGCCCCAGCATTTT. Residues: CASSDGRNQPQHF.

The chain uses TRBV7-7 and TRBJ1-2, with D perhaps matching TRBD1 (5 bases). Trimming stripped 0 bases from V and 7 bases from J, with 9 bases between. This CDR3 is 13 amino acids long. Germline V gene sequence: CDR1 SSHAT, CDR2 FNYEAQ (reference sequence). The CDR3 is CASSLAKDSGYTF. The CDR3 DNA follows: TGTGCCAGCAGCTTAGCAAAAGACAGTGGCTACACCTTC.

The chain has TRBV10-3 and TRBJ1-1; 10 bases agree with TRBD1. The germline gives CDR1 ENHRY, CDR2 SYGVKD. This CDR3 region has 15 residues. V gave up 5 bases and J gave up 8 bases; unmatched junction bases: 11. The CDR3 bases are TGTGCCATCAGTCCGGTAGTGGGACAGGGGCTGGAAGCTTTCTTT. Its protein product is CAISPVVGQGLEAFF.

The chain has TRBV25-1 and TRBJ1-2; TRBD1 matches at 10 bases. This CDR3 spans 17 amino acids. Per germline, CDR1 MGHDK and CDR2 SYGVNS. Trimming took 5 bases from V and 3 from J; bases not matched to a gene: 12. CDR3 coding DNA: TGTGCCAGCAGTCCTCGACAGGGGGCTCGCGGTGACTATGGCTACACCTTC. Protein sequence: CASSPRQGARGDYGYTF.

J is TRBJ1-1 and V is TRBV9; 7 positions agree with TRBD1. This CDR3 is 16 amino acids long. Per germline, CDR1 SGDLS and CDR2 YYNGEE. The V gene end was trimmed by 3 bases and the J gene end by 1 base; junction bases not matched to a gene: 9. Written as DNA, the CDR3 is TGTGCCAGCAGCGCCAGAGCGGGACAGACGAACACTGAAGCTTTCTTT. It encodes CASSARAGQTNTEAFF.

This chain links TRBV7-2 with TRBJ2-1, with D perhaps TRBD1 (6 bases). With 3 bases removed from V and 10 bases from J, the gap between germline ends came to 7 bases. Germline loops: CDR1 SGHTA, CDR2 FQGNSA. This CDR3 is built from 11 residues. Written as DNA, the CDR3 is TGTGCCAGCAGCTTCGGGACAGAGCAGTTCTTC. Translated: CASSFGTEQFF.

As to this clone: This sample also contains other DNA sequences that code for the same CDR3. The chain employs TRBV18 and TRBJ2-7; D gene uncertain. This CDR3 has 12 amino acids. CDR1 is KGHSH and CDR2 is LQKENI in the germline V gene. The V end lost 0 bases, the J end lost 7 bases, and 7 bases lay between the germline ends. CDR3 bases: TGTGCCAGCTCACCACCTGCCGGAGAGCAGTACTTC. As protein: CASSPPAGEQYF.